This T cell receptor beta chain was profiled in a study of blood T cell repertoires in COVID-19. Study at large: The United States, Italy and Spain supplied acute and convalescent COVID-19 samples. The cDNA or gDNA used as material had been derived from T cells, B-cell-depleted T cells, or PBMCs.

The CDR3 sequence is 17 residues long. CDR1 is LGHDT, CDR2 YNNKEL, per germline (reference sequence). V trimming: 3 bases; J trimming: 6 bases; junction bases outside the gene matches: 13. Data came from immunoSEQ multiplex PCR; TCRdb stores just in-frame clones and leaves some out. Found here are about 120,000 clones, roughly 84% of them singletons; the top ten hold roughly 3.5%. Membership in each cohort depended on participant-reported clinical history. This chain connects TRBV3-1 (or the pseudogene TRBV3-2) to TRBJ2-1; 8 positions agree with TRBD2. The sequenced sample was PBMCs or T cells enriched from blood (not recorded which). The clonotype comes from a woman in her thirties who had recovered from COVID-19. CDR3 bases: TGTGCCAGCAGCCATGCACCCTTAGCGGGATGGGGCAATGAGCAGTTCTTC. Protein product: CASSHAPLAGWGNEQFF.